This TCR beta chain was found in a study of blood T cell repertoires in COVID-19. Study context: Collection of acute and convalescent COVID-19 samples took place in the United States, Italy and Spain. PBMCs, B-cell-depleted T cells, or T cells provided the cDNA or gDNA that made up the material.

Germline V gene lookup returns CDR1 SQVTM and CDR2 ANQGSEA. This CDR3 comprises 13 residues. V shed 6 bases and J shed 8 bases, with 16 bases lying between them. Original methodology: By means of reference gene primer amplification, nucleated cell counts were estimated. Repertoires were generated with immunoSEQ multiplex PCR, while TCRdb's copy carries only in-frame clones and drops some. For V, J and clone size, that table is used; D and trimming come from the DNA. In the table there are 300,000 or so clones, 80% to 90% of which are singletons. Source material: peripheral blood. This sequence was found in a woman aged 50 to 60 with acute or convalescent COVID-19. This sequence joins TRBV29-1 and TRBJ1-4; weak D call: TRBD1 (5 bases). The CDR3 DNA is TGCAGCGTGTTCCCCCTCGGGGGAGAAAAACTGTTTTTT. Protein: CSVFPLGGEKLFF.